These T cell receptor beta chains were read from a single sample in a study of cytomegalovirus exposure and HLA in healthy donors. Libraries were prepared by immunoSEQ multiplex PCR; TCRdb keeps only in-frame clonotypes and omits some of them. Of some 150,000 clones in the sample, roughly three quarters were seen once. Sequencing used PBMCs. The receptors here all came from a man aged 55 to 69 in good health and CMV-seronegative. The CDR3 runs from the conserved cysteine through the conserved F or W. The D gene is left open where the match is weak. Where a row states a size, it is once, few, many or the class of an expanded clone; other rows omit it.

>few|TRBJ2-7|TRBV28|TRBD1
CASSLTRTLLDRGQYF
TGTGCCAGCAGTTTAACCCGCACCCTTTTGGACAGGGGGCAGTACTTC
>once|TRBJ2-1|TRBV7-8|TRBD2
CASSDRLARNEQFF
TGTGCCAGCAGCGACAGACTAGCGCGGAATGAGCAGTTCTTC
>-|TRBJ2-3|TRBV5-4|-
CASSLAGRGGGGDTQYF
TGTGCCAGCAGCTTGGCGGGGAGGGGGGGCGGGGGAGATACGCAGTATTTT
>-|TRBJ2-2|TRBV7-6|-
CASSPATLGTGELFF
TGTGCCAGCAGTCCCGCAACCCTAGGAACCGGGGAGCTGTTTTTT
>-|TRBJ2-7|TRBV5-1|-
CASSLIAGQYYEQYF
TGCGCCAGCAGCTTGATCGCCGGACAGTACTACGAGCAGTACTTC
>-|TRBJ2-2|TRBV6-5|-
CASRPPGEYTGELFF
TGTGCCAGCAGACCTCCCGGGGAGTACACCGGGGAGCTGTTTTTT
>-|TRBJ2-1|TRBV5-1|TRBD2
CASHRQPSSPGLAGGSYNEQFF
TGCGCCAGCCACCGACAGCCCTCTTCCCCGGGACTAGCGGGGGGGTCCTACAATGAGCAGTTCTTC
>-|TRBJ2-3|TRBV5-4|-
CASTLQGRAGRTDTQYF
TGTGCCAGCACCCTCCAGGGGAGAGCCGGCAGGACAGATACGCAGTATTTT
>-|TRBJ2-2|TRBV2|TRBD1
CASSWDRNTGELFF
TGTGCCAGCAGTTGGGACAGGAACACCGGGGAGCTGTTTTTT
>-|TRBJ2-3|TRBV11-3|TRBD2
CASSRSSGVADTQYF
TGTGCCAGCAGCCGAAGTAGCGGGGTCGCAGATACGCAGTATTTT
>-|TRBJ2-3|TRBV5-1|TRBD2
CASSSWRGLGREADTQYF
TGCGCCAGCAGCTCGTGGCGGGGTTTGGGGCGGGAGGCAGATACGCAGTATTTT
>-|TRBJ2-7|TRBV5-8|TRBD1
CASSKGQGYEQYF
TGTGCCAGCAGTAAGGGACAGGGCTACGAGCAGTACTTC
>once|TRBJ1-5|TRBV6-1|TRBD1
CASSPLTGHQPQHF
TGTGCCAGCAGTCCACTGACAGGGCATCAGCCCCAGCATTTT
>once|TRBJ1-3|TRBV19|-
CASSQNRVSSGNTIYF
TGTGCCAGTAGTCAGAACAGGGTATCCTCTGGAAACACCATATATTTT
>-|TRBJ1-5|TRBV7-9|-
CASSTPPGQSGNQPQHF
TGTGCCAGCAGCACCCCACCGGGACAAAGCGGAAATCAGCCCCAGCATTTT
>-|TRBJ2-1|TRBV20-1|-
CSAEREKQFF
TGCAGTGCGGAACGGGAGAAGCAGTTCTTC
>-|TRBJ2-3|TRBV29-1|TRBD1
CSARQGAGDTQYF
TGCAGCGCCCGACAGGGGGCAGGGGATACGCAGTATTTT
>-|TRBJ2-7|TRBV10-1|-
CASSPDSGRRYEQYF
TGCGCCAGCAGCCCGGATAGCGGAAGACGGTACGAGCAGTACTTC
>few|TRBJ2-7|TRBV9|TRBD2
CASSTSEILSGRASSSYEQYF
TGTGCCAGCAGCACTTCCGAAATTTTGAGCGGGAGGGCGTCTAGCTCCTACGAGCAGTACTTC
>-|TRBJ1-4|TRBV4-1|-
CASSQWRGEKLFF
TGCGCCAGCAGCCAATGGAGGGGTGAAAAACTGTTTTTT
>once|TRBJ2-7|TRBV4-3|TRBD1
CASSRSGTGDYEQYF
TGCGCCAGCAGCCGATCCGGGACAGGGGACTACGAGCAGTACTTC
>-|TRBJ2-2|TRBV7-2|-
CASSLASGTGELFF
TGTGCCAGCAGCTTAGCTTCAGGAACCGGGGAGCTGTTTTTT
>-|TRBJ2-6|TRBV7-2|-
CASSLMRGTSSGANVLTF
TGTGCCAGCAGCTTAATGAGGGGGACGAGCTCTGGGGCCAACGTCCTGACTTTC
>-|TRBJ2-7|TRBV28|TRBD2
CASSLRLAHEQYF
TGTGCCAGCAGTTTACGACTAGCCCACGAGCAGTACTTC
>-|TRBJ2-3|TRBV5-4|-
CASSPKPSDTQYF
TGTGCCAGCAGCCCTAAACCGTCAGATACGCAGTATTTT
>-|TRBJ1-2|TRBV7-9|TRBD1
CASSFRGKYGYTF
TGTGCCAGCAGCTTCAGGGGGAAGTATGGCTACACCTTC
>-|TRBJ2-1|TRBV13|-
CASSSPDRSLFF
TGTGCCAGCAGCTCCCCCGACAGATCTCTGTTCTTC
>-|TRBJ2-1|TRBV7-2|-
CASSLVVAGGNEQFF
TGTGCCAGCAGCTTAGTGGTGGCGGGTGGCAATGAGCAGTTCTTC
>-|TRBJ2-7|TRBV2|TRBD2
CASTLSGDPYEQYF
TGTGCCAGCACCCTAAGCGGGGACCCCTACGAGCAGTACTTC
>-|TRBJ2-7|TRBV7-2|TRBD1
CASSLNRGDEQYF
TGTGCCAGCAGCTTAAACAGGGGGGACGAGCAGTACTTC
>-|TRBJ2-7|TRBV5-5|-
CASSRDSYEQYF
TGTGCCAGCAGCCGGGACTCGTACGAGCAGTACTTC
>-|TRBJ2-6|TRBV19|TRBD1
CASNKNRGHGANVLTF
TGTGCCAGTAACAAAAACAGGGGGCACGGGGCCAACGTCCTGACTTTC
>few|TRBJ2-7|TRBV29-1|TRBD2
CSVRTSGSYEQYF
TGCAGCGTACGGACTAGCGGGTCCTACGAGCAGTACTTC
>-|TRBJ2-3|TRBV28|TRBD1
CASSAGQGVTDTQYF
TGTGCCAGCAGTGCCGGACAGGGAGTCACAGATACGCAGTATTTT
>once|TRBJ1-6|TRBV28|TRBD1
CASSLRDRVSSYNSPLHF
TGTGCCAGCAGTCTCCGGGACAGGGTGAGCTCCTATAATTCACCCCTCCACTTT
>-|TRBJ2-2|TRBV7-3|-
CASSSQGGVTGELFF
TGTGCCAGCAGCTCACAGGGGGGGGTCACCGGGGAGCTGTTTTTT
>-|TRBJ1-1|TRBV29-1|-
CSVEVRVEGRGGAEAFF
TGCAGCGTTGAAGTAAGGGTGGAGGGGCGGGGAGGGGCTGAAGCTTTCTTT
>-|TRBJ1-3|TRBV7-9|TRBD1
CASSLTGGVASGNTIYF
TGTGCCAGCAGCCTAACAGGGGGTGTCGCAAGTGGAAACACCATATATTTT
>few|TRBJ2-1|TRBV19|TRBD2
CASKPAGSSYNEQFF
TGTGCCAGTAAGCCAGCGGGGAGCTCCTACAATGAGCAGTTCTTC
>-|TRBJ2-1|TRBV10-1|TRBD2
CASRKGTSGDNEQFF
TGCGCCAGCAGAAAAGGGACTAGCGGGGACAATGAGCAGTTCTTC
>-|TRBJ2-7|TRBV27|TRBD2
CASSPRGDGYEQYF
TGTGCCAGCAGTCCGCGGGGGGACGGCTACGAGCAGTACTTC
>few|TRBJ2-7|TRBV19|-
CASKSTQGRDEQYF
TGTGCCAGTAAGAGCACCCAGGGTAGAGACGAGCAGTACTTC
>-|TRBJ2-7|TRBV11-2|TRBD1
CASSLGGTGTYEQYF
TGTGCCAGCAGCTTAGGTGGGACAGGGACCTACGAGCAGTACTTC
>-|TRBJ1-2|TRBV7-8|-
CASSLARGPAYGYTF
TGTGCCAGCAGCTTAGCGCGAGGTCCTGCCTATGGCTACACCTTC
>-|TRBJ1-1|TRBV7-2|-
CASSPFGGTEAFF
TGTGCCAGCAGCCCGTTTGGGGGGACTGAAGCTTTCTTT